The 2 T cell receptor beta chains presented below share a single source sample, sequenced in a study of blood T cell repertoires in COVID-19. Some clones are missing from TCRdb's copy, which holds only in-frame ones; the method was immunoSEQ multiplex PCR. The sample records 250,000 to 350,000 clones, 87% being singletons. The specimen was PBMCs or T cells enriched from blood (not recorded which). Receptors were obtained from a middle-aged woman who had recovered from COVID-19.

The chain couples TRBV2 to TRBJ2-1; D may be TRBD2 (6 bases). Trimming took 7 bases from V and 0 from J, leaving 13 bases between them. The CDR3 is made up of 15 amino acids. Germline CDR1 and CDR2: SNHLY and FYNNEI. The CDR3 protein is CASNREMLSYNEQFF. The CDR3 DNA sequence: TGTGCCAGCAATCGGGAGATGCTCTCCTACAATGAGCAGTTCTTC.

This chain uses TRBV7-2 with TRBJ2-2, with 8 nucleotides matching TRBD2. With 5 bases clipped from V and 3 bases from J, the junction kept 8 bases outside the gene matches. The germline V gene has CDR1 SGHTA and CDR2 FQGNSA. This CDR3 region has 16 residues. CDR3 DNA: TGTGCCAGCAGCCTAACGCCGGGGGGGGACACCGGGGAGCTGTTTTTT. Protein product: CASSLTPGGDTGELFF.